These 24 T cell receptor beta chains came from one sample sequenced in a study of blood T cell repertoires in COVID-19. The data were produced by immunoSEQ multiplex PCR, yet TCRdb's version contains in-frame clones alone and is incomplete. This table has some 150,000 clones, about four fifths appearing once. The sample comprised PBMCs or T cells enriched from blood (not recorded which). The origin of the receptors is a woman in her forties or fifties in a cohort exposed to, infected with or recovered from COVID-19 (not recorded which).

The chain's CDR3 is CASSQELPEGTNEKLFF. CDR3 coding DNA: TGTGCCAGCAGCCAAGAACTACCGGAGGGTACTAATGAAAAACTGTTTTTT. The chain couples TRBV3-1 (or the pseudogene TRBV3-2) to TRBJ1-4; D not resolved. Trimming pared 0 bases from V and 2 bases from J, leaving 13 bases between. CDR3 length: 17 residues. Germline CDR1 LGHDT, CDR2 YNNKEL (reference sequence).

The chain recombines TRBV15 with TRBJ1-1; no clear D. The CDR3 loop spans 13 amino acids. V gave up 2 bases and J gave up 1 base, with 5 bases separating them. Per germline, CDR1 LNHNV and CDR2 YYDKDF (reference sequence). CDR3 coding DNA: TGTGCCACCAGCAGAAGCGCGAACACTGAAGCTTTCTTT. It translates to CATSRSANTEAFF.

The V and J genes are TRBV19 and TRBJ1-1, with TRBD1 as a possible D gene (5 bases). The CDR3 is 13 amino acids. Germline V gene data show CDR1 as LNHDA and CDR2 as SQIVND (reference sequence). V was pared by 4 bases and J by 4 bases, with 10 bases between. The CDR3 here is CASSTQVLTEAFF. CDR3 coding DNA: TGTGCCAGTAGTACACAGGTTCTCACTGAAGCTTTCTTT.

The sample holds a few counts of this clone. Other DNA sequences within the sample encode an identical CDR3. CDR3 bases: TGTGCCAGCAGGAGGACAGGGAACACTGAAGCTTTCTTT. This translates into CASRRTGNTEAFF. The chain has TRBV6-5 and TRBJ1-1, with 7 positions matching TRBD1. The germline V gene has CDR1 MNHEY and CDR2 SVGAGI. Unmatched junction bases numbered 2, after V lost 6 bases and J lost 1 base. This CDR3 region has 13 residues.

The V and J genes are TRBV5-1 and TRBJ2-3, with D maybe TRBD1 (5 bases). CDR1 is SGHRS, CDR2 YFSETQ, per germline. The CDR3 length is 15 residues. V lost 0 bases and J 4 bases, leaving 12 bases between the germline ends. The CDR3 is CASSLDFQGPDTQYF. For the CDR3, the DNA is TGCGCCAGCAGCTTGGATTTTCAGGGTCCAGATACGCAGTATTTT.

The chain joins TRBV10-3 to TRBJ1-2, with 8 positions matching TRBD1. Germline V lookup: CDR1 ENHRY, CDR2 SYGVKD. This CDR3 spans 22 amino acids. Unmatched junction bases numbered 21, after V lost 0 bases and J lost 0 bases. Here the CDR3 reads CAISESLSRETGTGSTNYGYTF. In DNA form, the CDR3 reads TGTGCCATCAGTGAGTCCTTGTCGAGGGAGACCGGGACAGGATCTACTAACTATGGCTACACCTTC.

The chain links TRBV7-3 to TRBJ2-3; TRBD2 is a possible D gene (6 bases). Trimming cost V 4 bases and J 4 bases, with 21 bases left between them. The CDR3 is 17 residues long. Per the germline V gene, CDR1 is SGHTA and CDR2 is FQGTGA. CDR3 nucleotide sequence: TGTGCCAGCAGCTCCCCCCGCGGGGCGGGAAGCTCAGATACGCAGTATTTT. It specifies CASSSPRGAGSSDTQYF.

The chain recombines TRBV5-1 with TRBJ2-5; 10 positions match TRBD2. Germline V gene data show CDR1 as SGHRS and CDR2 as YFSETQ. CDR3 size: 15 residues. Trimming took 0 bases from V and 3 from J; bases not matched to a gene: 2. CDR3 nucleotide sequence: TGCGCCAGCAGCTTGGCCGGGACTAGCGAAGAGACCCAGTACTTC. Translated, it gives CASSLAGTSEETQYF.

The rearrangement joins TRBV19 to TRBJ1-4; 9 nucleotides match TRBD1. The CDR3 sequence is 15 residues long. From germline, CDR1 is LNHDA and CDR2 SQIVND (reference sequence). V shed 4 bases and J 5 bases; nucleotides not matched to a gene: 5. DNA for the CDR3: TGTGCCAGTAGTACCCCCGGGACAGGGAATGAAAAACTGTTTTTT. Protein: CASSTPGTGNEKLFF.

This clone was found many times. The V call is TRBV5-1, the J call TRBJ2-5; 13 bases match TRBD2. V shed 4 bases and J 7 bases; nucleotides not matched to a gene: 10. The CDR3 totals 16 residues. Germline V gene sequence: CDR1 SGHRS, CDR2 YFSETQ. The CDR3 DNA is TGCGCCAGCAGCCCAGGACTAGCGGGGGCCGGAGGGACCCAGTACTTC. This encodes CASSPGLAGAGGTQYF.

This clone was found once. The rearrangement uses TRBV15 and TRBJ1-5, with a weak D call TRBD1 (6 bases). The CDR3 is made up of 16 amino acids. With 0 bases removed from V and 3 bases from J, the gap between germline ends came to 12 bases. Looked up from germline, CDR1 is LNHNV and CDR2 is YYDKDF (reference sequence). CDR3 protein: CATSRDPGVNNQPQHF. CDR3 in DNA: TGTGCCACCAGCAGAGACCCAGGGGTAAACAATCAGCCCCAGCATTTT.

The rearrangement uses TRBV5-4 and TRBJ2-2, with 9 bases aligning to TRBD2. V shed 4 bases, J shed 4 bases, and the junction held 14 bases outside the gene matches. The CDR3 consists of 18 residues. Germline values: CDR1 SGHNT, CDR2 YYREEE (reference sequence). CDR3 DNA: TGTGCCAGCAGCCCGGTAGCGGGAGAAGTCGTTGTCACCGGGGAGCTGTTTTTT. Its protein is CASSPVAGEVVVTGELFF.

V is TRBV10-3 and J is TRBJ1-1, with 8 nucleotides matching TRBD1. The germline gives CDR1 ENHRY, CDR2 SYGVKD. Unmatched junction bases numbered 2, after V lost 4 bases and J lost 4 bases. The length of the CDR3 is 13 residues. The CDR3 is CAISAGTGTEAFF. The CDR3 DNA reads TGTGCCATCAGTGCCGGGACAGGCACTGAAGCTTTCTTT.

This CDR3 reads CASSWGQGNEKLFF. In nucleotides, the CDR3 is TGTGCCAGCAGTTGGGGACAGGGAAACGAAAAACTGTTTTTT. J is TRBJ1-4 and V is TRBV27, with TRBD1 identical over 9 bases. CDR3 length: 14 residues. V shed 4 bases and J 8 bases; nucleotides not matched to a gene: 5. Germline CDR1 MNHEY, CDR2 SMNVEV (reference sequence).

This chain connects TRBV5-1 to TRBJ1-4; a weak D match, TRBD1 (6 bases). Germline CDR1 reads SGHRS; CDR2 reads YFSETQ. Trimming left V 4 bases short and J 9 bases short, with 19 bases between. This CDR3 has 15 residues. Here the CDR3 reads CASSPEVGTNQKLFF. The CDR3 DNA reads as TGCGCCAGCAGCCCGGAGGTTGGGACAAATCAAAAACTGTTTTTT.

The chain is built from TRBV28 and TRBJ2-5, with 13 nucleotides matching TRBD2. Germline V CDR1 and CDR2: MDHEN, SYDVKM. After removal of 3 bases from V and 6 bases from J, the junction contained 13 bases not matched to a gene. The CDR3 consists of 18 residues. The CDR3 nucleotides are TGTGCCAGCAGTTTTGGTGGGGTTACTAGCGGGAGGGGGAAGACCCAGTACTTC. It is translated as CASSFGGVTSGRGKTQYF.

The chain combines TRBV19 with TRBJ2-1; 15 bases agree with TRBD2. V was clipped by 1 base and J by 13 bases; unmatched bases: 2. The CDR3 runs 14 residues. The germline V gene has CDR1 LNHDA and CDR2 SQIVND (reference sequence). The CDR3 DNA reads as TGTGCCAGTAGTATAGGGGGACTAGCGGGGGGCCAGTTCTTC. This sequence encodes CASSIGGLAGGQFF.

In the case of this clone: Relative to the germline gene, one junction end is altered; a read error may explain this. V usage is TRBV15 and J usage is TRBJ1-1, with 7 bases matching TRBD1. CDR1 is LNHNV, CDR2 YYDKDF, per germline (reference sequence). This CDR3 is built from 13 residues. The CDR3 nucleotides are TGTGCCACCAGCAGGGCCAGGGGGGCTGATGCTTTCTTT. Amino acid sequence: CATSRARGADAFF.

The rearrangement uses TRBV2 and TRBJ1-5; TRBD1 is a possible D gene (6 bases). V dropped 4 bases and J dropped 6 bases, with 16 bases sitting between them. Germline values: CDR1 SNHLY, CDR2 FYNNEI. The CDR3 runs 15 residues. The CDR3 DNA is TGTGCCAGCAGTGTGGAGTGGGGAGGGGGTCAGCCCCAGCATTTT. This sequence encodes CASSVEWGGGQPQHF.

The V call is TRBV9, the J call TRBJ2-3; D unresolved. Germline V CDR1 and CDR2: SGDLS, YYNGEE. The CDR3 is made up of 13 amino acids. V lost 4 bases and J lost 5, with 11 bases in between. CDR3 sequence: CASSPLELDTQYF. CDR3 nucleotides: TGTGCCAGCAGCCCCTTAGAGTTAGATACGCAGTATTTT.

J is TRBJ1-4 and V is TRBV19; D gene unclear. This CDR3 region has 13 residues. The germline V gene encodes CDR1 LNHDA and CDR2 SQIVND (reference sequence). The V gene lost 1 base and the J gene lost 8 bases, with 8 bases spanning the gap. The CDR3 coding sequence is TGTGCCAGTAGTATAGTACTTAGCGAAAAACTGTTTTTT. This encodes CASSIVLSEKLFF.

This rearrangement joins TRBV3-1 (or the pseudogene TRBV3-2) to TRBJ2-1, with TRBD2 matching over 10 bases. CDR1 and CDR2 from the germline V gene are LGHDT and YNNKEL (reference sequence). The CDR3 sequence is 16 residues long. Germline trimming cut 0 bases from V and 6 bases from J; bases unmatched to any gene: 5. The CDR3 reads CASSQDWASGSNEQFF. In nucleotides, the CDR3 is TGTGCCAGCAGCCAAGATTGGGCTAGCGGGAGCAATGAGCAGTTCTTC.

In this sample, this clone turned up once. The chain carries TRBV19 and TRBJ2-5, with 11 bases that match TRBD2. In germline, CDR1 is LNHDA, CDR2 SQIVND (reference sequence). The CDR3 is 17 residues long. V gave up 3 bases and J gave up 5 bases; unmatched junction bases: 11. The CDR3 DNA reads TGTGCCAGTAGTATTCCGACTAGCGGGATACCCAAGGAGACCCAGTACTTC. Residues: CASSIPTSGIPKETQYF.

The rearrangement uses TRBV2 and TRBJ1-3; 8 nucleotides line up with TRBD1. The ends lost 4 bases at V and 1 base at J; junction bases unmatched: 3. The length of the CDR3 is 15 residues. Germline assignment: CDR1 SNHLY and CDR2 FYNNEI. CDR3 DNA: TGTGCCAGCAGTGGGGACAGGAATTCTGGAAACACCATATATTTT. It yields the protein CASSGDRNSGNTIYF.